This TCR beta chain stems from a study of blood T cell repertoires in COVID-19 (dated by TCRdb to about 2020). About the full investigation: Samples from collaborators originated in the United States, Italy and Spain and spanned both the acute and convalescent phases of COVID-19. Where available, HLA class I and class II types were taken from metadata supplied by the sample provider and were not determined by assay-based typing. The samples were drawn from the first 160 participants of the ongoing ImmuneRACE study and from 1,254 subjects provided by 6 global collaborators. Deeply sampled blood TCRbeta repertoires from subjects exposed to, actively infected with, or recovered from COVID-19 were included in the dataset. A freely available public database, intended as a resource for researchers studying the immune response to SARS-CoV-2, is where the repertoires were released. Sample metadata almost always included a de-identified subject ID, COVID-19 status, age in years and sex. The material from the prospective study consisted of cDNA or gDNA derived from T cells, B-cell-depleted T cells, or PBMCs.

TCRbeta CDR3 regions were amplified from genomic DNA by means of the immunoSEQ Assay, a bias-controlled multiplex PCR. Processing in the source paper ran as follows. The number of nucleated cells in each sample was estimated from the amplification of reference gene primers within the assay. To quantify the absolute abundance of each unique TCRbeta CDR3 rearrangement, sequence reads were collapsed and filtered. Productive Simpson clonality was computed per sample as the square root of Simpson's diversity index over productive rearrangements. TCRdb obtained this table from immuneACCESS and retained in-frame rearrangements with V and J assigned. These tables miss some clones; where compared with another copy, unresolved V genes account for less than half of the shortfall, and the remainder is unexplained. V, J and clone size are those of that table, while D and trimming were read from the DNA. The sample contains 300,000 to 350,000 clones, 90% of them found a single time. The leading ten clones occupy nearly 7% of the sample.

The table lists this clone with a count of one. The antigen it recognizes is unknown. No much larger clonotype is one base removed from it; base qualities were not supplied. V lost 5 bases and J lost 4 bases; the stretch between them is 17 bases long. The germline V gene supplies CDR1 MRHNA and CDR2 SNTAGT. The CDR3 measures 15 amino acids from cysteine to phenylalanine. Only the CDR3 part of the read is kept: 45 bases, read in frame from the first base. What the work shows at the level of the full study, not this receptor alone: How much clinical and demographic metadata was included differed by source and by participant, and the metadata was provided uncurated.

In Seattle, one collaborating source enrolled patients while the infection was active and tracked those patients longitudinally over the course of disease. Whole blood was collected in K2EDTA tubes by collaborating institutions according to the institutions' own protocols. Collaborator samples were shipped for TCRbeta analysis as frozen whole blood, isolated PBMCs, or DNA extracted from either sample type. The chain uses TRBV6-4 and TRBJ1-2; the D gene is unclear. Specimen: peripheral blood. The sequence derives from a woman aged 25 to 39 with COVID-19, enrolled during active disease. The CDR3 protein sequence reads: CASSYTEVGFYGYTF. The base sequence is TGTGCCAGCAGTTACACGGAGGTAGGGTTCTATGGCTACACCTTC.